The present T cell receptor beta chain was sequenced within a study of regulatory T cells in long-lasting Graves disease. Study details: The study counted Graves' disease as persistent given over 5 years of antithyroid drugs and positive TSH receptor antibodies. Study-level points and caveats: Graves' patients with persistent disease showed TCR diversity lower than patients newly diagnosed.

Time point defined: persistent/refractory GD, antithyroid drugs over 5 years with positive TRAb. After RNA was extracted from PBMCs, the TCR library was made from it. HTBI primers from iRepertoire and Arm-PCR of CDR3 regions yielded the TCR beta libraries. TCRdb analysed the multiplex PCR reads with MiXCR anew, one entry per CDR3 protein. The data hold about half a million distinct CDR3 sequences, with less than 25% observed a single time. V lost 1 base, J lost 7 bases, and 13 bases lay in between. The CDR3 loop spans 15 amino acids. Germline CDR1 reads LNHDA; CDR2 reads SQIVND (reference sequence). About this clonotype itself: Its specificity is not known.

The chain links TRBV19 to TRBJ1-4, with D maybe TRBD1 (5 bases). Sequencing used peripheral blood mononuclear cells (PBMCs), obtained when the disease was refractory, from a patient treated with antithyroid drugs. The sequence was collected from a female donor with Graves disease. The CDR3 DNA reads TGTGCCAGTAGTATAGGCGGGGGAGTTGGTGAAAAACTGTTTTTT. Its protein is CASSIGGGVGEKLFF.